This TCR beta chain was recorded in a study of control samples from healthy donors and cancer patients. TCRdb's table, derived via immunoSEQ multiplex PCR, lists solely in-frame clones and lacks some. The sample has around 57,000 clones, around 93% seen once. Material for sequencing was PBMCs. The receptor's source is a man aged 25 to 40 with colorectal cancer.

This CDR3 reads CASSFSRDTYGYTF. CDR3 in DNA: TGTGCCAGCAGCTTCTCGAGGGACACCTATGGCTACACCTTC. This sequence joins TRBV7-2 and TRBJ1-2; tentative D call: TRBD1 (6 bases). The CDR3 has 14 residues. Between the trimmed V and J ends, which lost 3 bases and 4 bases, there was a span of 12 bases. Germline V lookup: CDR1 SGHTA, CDR2 FQGNSA.